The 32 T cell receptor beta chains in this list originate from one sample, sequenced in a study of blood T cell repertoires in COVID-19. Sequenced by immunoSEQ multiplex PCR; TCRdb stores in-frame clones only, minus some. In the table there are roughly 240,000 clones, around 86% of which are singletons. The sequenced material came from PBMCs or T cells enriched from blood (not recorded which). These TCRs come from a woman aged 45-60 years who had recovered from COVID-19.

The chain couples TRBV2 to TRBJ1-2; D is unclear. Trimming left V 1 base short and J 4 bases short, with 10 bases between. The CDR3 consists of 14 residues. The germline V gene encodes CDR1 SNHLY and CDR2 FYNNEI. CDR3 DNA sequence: TGTGCCAGCAGTGAAGATCGGGGAAGCTATGGCTACACCTTC. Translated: CASSEDRGSYGYTF.

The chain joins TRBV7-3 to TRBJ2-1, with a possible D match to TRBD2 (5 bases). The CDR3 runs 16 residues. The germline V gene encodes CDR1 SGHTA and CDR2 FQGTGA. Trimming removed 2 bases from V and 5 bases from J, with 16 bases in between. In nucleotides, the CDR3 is TGTGCCAGCAGCTTAGGAAGCGGACCTGGCCACAATGAGCAGTTCTTC. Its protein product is CASSLGSGPGHNEQFF.

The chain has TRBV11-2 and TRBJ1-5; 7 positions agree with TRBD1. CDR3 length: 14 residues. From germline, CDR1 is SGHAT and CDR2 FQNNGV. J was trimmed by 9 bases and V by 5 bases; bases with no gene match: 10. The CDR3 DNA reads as TGTGCCAGCAGCCTACAGGGGCCCCCATTGCCCCAGCATTTT. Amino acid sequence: CASSLQGPPLPQHF.

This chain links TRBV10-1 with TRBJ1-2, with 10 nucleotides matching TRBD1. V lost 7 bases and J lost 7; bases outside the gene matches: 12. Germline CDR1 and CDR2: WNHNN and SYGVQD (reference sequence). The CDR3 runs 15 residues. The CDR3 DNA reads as TGCGCCAGCAACCGACAGGGGGCGATGCGCGGTGGCTACACCTTC. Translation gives CASNRQGAMRGGYTF.

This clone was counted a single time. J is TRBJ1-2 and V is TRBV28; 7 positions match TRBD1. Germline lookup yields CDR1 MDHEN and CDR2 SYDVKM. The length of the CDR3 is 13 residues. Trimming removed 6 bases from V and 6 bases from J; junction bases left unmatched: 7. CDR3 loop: CASSPDRVDGYTF. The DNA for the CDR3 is TGTGCCAGCAGCCCCGACAGGGTAGATGGCTACACCTTC.

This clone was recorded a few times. The CDR3 region has the DNA TGCGCCAGCAGCCCGGCAAGCGGTTGGAACACTGAAGCTTTCTTT. Translated: CASSPASGWNTEAFF. V gene TRBV4-3 combines with J gene TRBJ1-1; D not certain. CDR3 size: 15 residues. The V end lost 4 bases, the J end lost 1 base, and 13 bases lay between the germline ends. CDR1 is LGHNA, CDR2 YSLEER, per germline.

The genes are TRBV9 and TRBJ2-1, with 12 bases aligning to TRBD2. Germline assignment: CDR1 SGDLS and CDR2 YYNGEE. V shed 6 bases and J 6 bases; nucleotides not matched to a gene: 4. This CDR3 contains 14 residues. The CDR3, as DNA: TGTGCCAGCAATCGACTAGCGGGAGTCAATGAGCAGTTCTTC. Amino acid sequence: CASNRLAGVNEQFF.

The CDR3 DNA is TGTGCCAGCAGTCACAGGCGGGAGGCCGGGTACGAGCAGTACTTC. It yields the protein CASSHRREAGYEQYF. The rearrangement uses TRBV6-2 or TRBV6-3 and TRBJ2-7, with 8 bases aligning to TRBD2. The CDR3 contains 15 residues. After removal of 5 bases from V and 4 bases from J, the junction contained 10 bases not matched to a gene. CDR1 is MNHEY and CDR2 is SVGEGT in the germline V gene.

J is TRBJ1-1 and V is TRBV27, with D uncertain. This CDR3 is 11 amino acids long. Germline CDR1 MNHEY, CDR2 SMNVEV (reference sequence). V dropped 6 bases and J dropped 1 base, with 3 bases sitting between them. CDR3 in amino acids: CASRANTEAFF. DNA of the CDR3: TGTGCCAGCAGGGCGAACACTGAAGCTTTCTTT.

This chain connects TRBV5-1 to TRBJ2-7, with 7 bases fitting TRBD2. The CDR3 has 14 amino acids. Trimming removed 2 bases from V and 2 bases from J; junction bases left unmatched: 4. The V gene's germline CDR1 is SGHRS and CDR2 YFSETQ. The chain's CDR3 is CASSFSGPAYEQYF. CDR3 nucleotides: TGCGCCAGCAGCTTTAGCGGGCCCGCCTACGAGCAGTACTTC.

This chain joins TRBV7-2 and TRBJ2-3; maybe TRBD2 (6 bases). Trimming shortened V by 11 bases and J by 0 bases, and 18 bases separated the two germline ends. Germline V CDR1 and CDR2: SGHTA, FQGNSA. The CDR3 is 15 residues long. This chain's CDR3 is CAYTTGGTSTDTQYF. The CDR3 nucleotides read TGTGCCTACACGACCGGCGGGACTAGCACAGATACGCAGTATTTT.

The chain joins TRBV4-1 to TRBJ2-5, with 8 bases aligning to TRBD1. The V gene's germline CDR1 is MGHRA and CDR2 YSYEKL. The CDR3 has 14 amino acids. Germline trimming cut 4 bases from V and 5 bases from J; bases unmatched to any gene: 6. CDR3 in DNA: TGCGCCAGCAGCCCGACCTACAGGGGGGAGACCCAGTACTTC. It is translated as CASSPTYRGETQYF.

CDR3 sequence reads: CASSLDRVGQPQHF. The CDR3, as DNA: TGTGCCAGCAGCTTAGACAGGGTTGGTCAGCCCCAGCATTTT. The V call is TRBV11-2, the J call TRBJ1-5; tentative D call: TRBD1 (5 bases). The length of the CDR3 is 14 residues. CDR1 SGHAT and CDR2 FQNNGV come from the germline V gene. V was clipped by 0 bases and J by 6 bases, with 9 bases between them.

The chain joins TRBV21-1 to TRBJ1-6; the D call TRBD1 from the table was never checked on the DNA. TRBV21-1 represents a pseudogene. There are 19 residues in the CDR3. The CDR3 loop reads CASSKRDPGGCRYNSPLHF. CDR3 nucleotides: TGTGCCAGCAGCAAAAGGGACCCAGGGGGCTGCCGTTATAATTCACCCCTCCACTTT.

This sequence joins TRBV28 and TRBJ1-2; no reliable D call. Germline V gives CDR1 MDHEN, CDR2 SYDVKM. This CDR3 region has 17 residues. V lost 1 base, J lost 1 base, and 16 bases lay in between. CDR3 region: CASSLSPADTLNYGYTF. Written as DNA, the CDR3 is TGTGCCAGCAGTTTATCTCCGGCAGACACACTTAACTATGGCTACACCTTC.

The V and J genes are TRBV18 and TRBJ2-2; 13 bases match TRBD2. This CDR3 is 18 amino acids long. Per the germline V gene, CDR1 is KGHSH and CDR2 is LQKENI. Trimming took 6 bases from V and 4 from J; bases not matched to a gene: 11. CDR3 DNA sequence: TGTGCCAGCTCCCCTAAACCGGGACTAGCGGGAACCACCGGGGAGCTGTTTTTT. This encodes CASSPKPGLAGTTGELFF.

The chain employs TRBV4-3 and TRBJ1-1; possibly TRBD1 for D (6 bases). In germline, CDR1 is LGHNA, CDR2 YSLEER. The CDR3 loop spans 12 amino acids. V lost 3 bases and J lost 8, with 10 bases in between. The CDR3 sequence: CASSHQQGEAFF. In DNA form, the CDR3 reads TGCGCCAGCAGCCATCAGCAGGGGGAAGCTTTCTTT.

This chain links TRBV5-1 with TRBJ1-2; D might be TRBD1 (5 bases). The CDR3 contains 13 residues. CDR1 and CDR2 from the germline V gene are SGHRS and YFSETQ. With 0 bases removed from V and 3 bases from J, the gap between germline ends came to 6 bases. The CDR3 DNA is TGCGCCAGCAGCTTGGTAGGGGACTATGGCTACACCTTC. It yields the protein CASSLVGDYGYTF. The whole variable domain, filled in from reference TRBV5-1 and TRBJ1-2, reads KAGVTQTPRYLIKTRGQQVTLSCSPISGHRSVSWYQQTPGQGLQFLFEYFSETQRNKGNFPGRFSGRQFSNSRSEMNVSTLELGDSALYLCASSLVGDYGYTFGSGTRLTVV.

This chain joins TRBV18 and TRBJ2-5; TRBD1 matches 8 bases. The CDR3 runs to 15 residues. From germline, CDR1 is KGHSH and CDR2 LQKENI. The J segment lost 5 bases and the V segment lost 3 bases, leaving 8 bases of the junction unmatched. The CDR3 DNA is TGTGCCAGCTCACCCGACAGGGGCACGAGGGAGACCCAGTACTTC. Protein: CASSPDRGTRETQYF. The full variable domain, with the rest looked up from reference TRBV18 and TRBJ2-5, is NAGVMQNPRHLVRRRGQEARLRCSPMKGHSHVYWYRQLPEEGLKFMVYLQKENIIDESGMPKERFSAEFPKEGPSILRIQQVVRGDSAAYFCASSPDRGTRETQYFGPGTRLLVL.

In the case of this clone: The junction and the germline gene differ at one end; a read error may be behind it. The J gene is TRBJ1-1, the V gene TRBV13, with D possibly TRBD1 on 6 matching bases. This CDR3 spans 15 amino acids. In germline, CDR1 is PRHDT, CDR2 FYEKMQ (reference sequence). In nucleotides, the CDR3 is TGTGCCAGCACCTTAATAACAGGGTGGAACACTGAAGCTTTCTTT. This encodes CASTLITGWNTEAFF. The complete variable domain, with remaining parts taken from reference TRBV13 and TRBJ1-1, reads AAGVIQSPRHLIKEKRETATLKCYPIPRHDTVYWYQQGPGQDPQFLISFYEKMQSDKGSIPDRFSAQQFSDYHSELNMSSLELGDSALYFCASTLITGWNTEAFFGQGTRLTVV.

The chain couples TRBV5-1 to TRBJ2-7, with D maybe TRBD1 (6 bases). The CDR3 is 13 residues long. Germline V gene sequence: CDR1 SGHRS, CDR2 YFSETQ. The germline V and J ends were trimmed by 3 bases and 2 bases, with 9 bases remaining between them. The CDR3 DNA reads TGCGCCAGCAGCTCGGACAGTACCTACGAGCAGTACTTC. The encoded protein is CASSSDSTYEQYF.

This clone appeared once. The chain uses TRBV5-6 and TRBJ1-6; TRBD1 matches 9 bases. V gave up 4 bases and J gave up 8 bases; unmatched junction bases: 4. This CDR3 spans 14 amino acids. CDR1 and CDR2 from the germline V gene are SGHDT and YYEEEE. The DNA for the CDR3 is TGTGCCAGCAGCCGGGGACAGGGTGATTCACCCCTCCACTTT. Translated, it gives CASSRGQGDSPLHF. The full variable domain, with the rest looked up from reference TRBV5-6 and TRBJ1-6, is DAGVTQSPTHLIKTRGQQVTLRCSPKSGHDTVSWYQQALGQGPQFIFQYYEEEERQRGNFPDRFSGHQFPNYSSELNVNALLLGDSALYLCASSRGQGDSPLHFGNGTRLTVT.

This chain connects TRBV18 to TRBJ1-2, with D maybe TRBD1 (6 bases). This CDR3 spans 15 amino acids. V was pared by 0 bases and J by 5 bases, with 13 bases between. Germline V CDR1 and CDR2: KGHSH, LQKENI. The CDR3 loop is CASSPPTGRGYGYTF. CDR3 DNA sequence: TGTGCCAGCTCACCACCAACAGGGAGGGGGTATGGCTACACCTTC.

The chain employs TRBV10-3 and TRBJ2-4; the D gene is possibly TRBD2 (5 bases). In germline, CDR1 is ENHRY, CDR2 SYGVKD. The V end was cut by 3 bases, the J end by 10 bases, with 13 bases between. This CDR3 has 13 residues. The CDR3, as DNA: TGTGCCATCAGTGAACCCCTCCGGGAAATTCAGTACTTC. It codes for CAISEPLREIQYF.

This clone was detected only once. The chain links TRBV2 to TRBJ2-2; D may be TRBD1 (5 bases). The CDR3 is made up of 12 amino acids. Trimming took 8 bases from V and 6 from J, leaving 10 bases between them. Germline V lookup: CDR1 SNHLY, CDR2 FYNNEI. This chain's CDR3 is CASQGLAGELFF. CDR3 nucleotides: TGTGCCAGCCAGGGTTTAGCCGGGGAGCTGTTTTTT.

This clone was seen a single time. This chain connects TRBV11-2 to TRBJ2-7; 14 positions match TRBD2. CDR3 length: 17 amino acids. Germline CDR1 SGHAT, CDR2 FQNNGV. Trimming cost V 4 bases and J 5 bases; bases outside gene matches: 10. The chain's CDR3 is CASSSGLAGASRNEQYF. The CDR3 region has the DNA TGTGCCAGCAGCTCGGGACTAGCGGGAGCAAGTCGGAACGAGCAGTACTTC.

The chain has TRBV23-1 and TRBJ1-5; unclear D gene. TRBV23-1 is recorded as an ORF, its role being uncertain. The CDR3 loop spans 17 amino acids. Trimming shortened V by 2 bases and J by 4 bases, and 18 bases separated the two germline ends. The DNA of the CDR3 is TGCGCCAGCAGTCAAGGAACACCAAATACTATAAATCAGCCCCAGCATTTT. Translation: CASSQGTPNTINQPQHF.

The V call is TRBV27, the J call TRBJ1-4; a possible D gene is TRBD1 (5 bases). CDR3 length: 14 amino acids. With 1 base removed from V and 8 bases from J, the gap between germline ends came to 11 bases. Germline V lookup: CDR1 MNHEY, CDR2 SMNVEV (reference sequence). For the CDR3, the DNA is TGTGCCAGCAGTTTATATCCCAGGGCCGAAAAACTGTTTTTT. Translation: CASSLYPRAEKLFF.

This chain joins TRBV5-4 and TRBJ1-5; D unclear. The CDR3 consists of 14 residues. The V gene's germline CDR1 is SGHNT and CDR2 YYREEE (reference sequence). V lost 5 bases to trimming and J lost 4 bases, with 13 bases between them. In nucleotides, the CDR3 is TGTGCCAGCAGTCCCGGTCCGCGAAATCAGCCCCAGCATTTT. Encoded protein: CASSPGPRNQPQHF.

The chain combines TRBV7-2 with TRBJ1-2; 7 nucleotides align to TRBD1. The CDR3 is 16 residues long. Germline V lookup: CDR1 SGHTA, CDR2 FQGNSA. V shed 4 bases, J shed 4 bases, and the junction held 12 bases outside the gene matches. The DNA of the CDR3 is TGTGCCAGCAGCTCTAATCGAAGGGGGCGCGGCTATGGCTACACCTTC. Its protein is CASSSNRRGRGYGYTF.

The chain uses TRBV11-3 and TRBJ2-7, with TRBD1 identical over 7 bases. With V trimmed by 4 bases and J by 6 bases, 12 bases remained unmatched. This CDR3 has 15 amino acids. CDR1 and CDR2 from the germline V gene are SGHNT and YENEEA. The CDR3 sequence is CASSSTGQVVGEQYF. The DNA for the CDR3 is TGTGCCAGCAGCTCAACAGGACAGGTGGTTGGCGAGCAGTACTTC.

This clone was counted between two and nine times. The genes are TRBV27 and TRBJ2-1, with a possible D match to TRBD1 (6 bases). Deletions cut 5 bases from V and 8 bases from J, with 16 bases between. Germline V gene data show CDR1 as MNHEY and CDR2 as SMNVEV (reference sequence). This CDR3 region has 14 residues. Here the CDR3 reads CASSILTGRHEQFF. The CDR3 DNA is TGTGCCAGCAGTATCCTCACAGGGCGCCATGAGCAGTTCTTC.